The 26 T cell receptor beta chains below were found in one sample sequenced in a study of shared clonotypes between healthy human individuals. Profiling relied on immunoSEQ multiplex PCR, and the TCRdb table lists in-frame clones only, not all of them. The sample consists of about 330,000 clones, less than 85% of them appearing once. Sequencing used memory CD4+ T cells sorted from blood. Sample subset: CD45RA-negative fraction. These receptors came from a man between 25 and 39 years old in good health.

This chain uses TRBV6-1 with TRBJ1-1, with unresolved D. CDR1 and CDR2 (germline): MNHNS, SASEGT. The CDR3 totals 13 residues. V was pared by 7 bases and J by 0 bases, with 9 bases between. This CDR3 is CASMGRLNTEAFF. The CDR3 DNA sequence: TGTGCCAGCATGGGGAGGTTGAACACTGAAGCTTTCTTT.

The V call is TRBV7-2, the J call TRBJ1-2; 11 nucleotides line up with TRBD1. CDR3 length: 13 residues. The V segment lost 5 bases and the J segment 6 bases; nucleotides outside the gene matches: 2. Germline V CDR1 and CDR2: SGHTA, FQGNSA. DNA of the CDR3: TGTGCCAGCAGCACGGACAGGGGGCATGGCTACACCTTC. It is translated as CASSTDRGHGYTF.

This clone was recorded a few times. The gene calls are TRBV29-1 and TRBJ2-7, with TRBD2 matching over 7 bases. Germline CDR1 and CDR2: SQVTM and ANQGSEA. The CDR3 sequence is 14 residues long. The trim removed 3 bases at V and 6 bases at J, leaving 11 bases unmatched. The CDR3 reads CSVDPGGGALEQYF. DNA for the CDR3: TGCAGCGTTGATCCTGGGGGAGGGGCCCTCGAGCAGTACTTC.

The chain carries TRBV2 and TRBJ2-2; no clear D gene. V was cut by 3 bases and J by 2 bases, with 4 bases left in between. Germline V gene data show CDR1 as SNHLY and CDR2 as FYNNEI. The CDR3 extends over 13 amino acids. CDR3 in amino acids: CASSDGNTGELFF. In DNA, the CDR3 is TGTGCCAGCAGTGACGGCAACACCGGGGAGCTGTTTTTT.

The chain joins TRBV6-1 to TRBJ2-1; D is ambiguous. The V gene's germline CDR1 is MNHNS and CDR2 SASEGT. The CDR3 consists of 16 residues. Trimming left V 2 bases short and J 6 bases short, with 17 bases between. This CDR3 reads CASSERVAALANEQFF. The CDR3 region has the DNA TGTGCCAGCAGTGAAAGGGTCGCGGCGCTTGCCAATGAGCAGTTCTTC.

The chain's CDR3 is CASGLVDRLAGGPGSTGELFF. CDR3 in DNA: TGTGCTAGTGGTTTGGTAGATAGGCTAGCGGGAGGGCCCGGGAGCACCGGGGAGCTGTTTTTT. The chain recombines TRBV12-5 with TRBJ2-2, with TRBD2 identical over 12 bases. J was trimmed by 4 bases and V by 0 bases; bases with no gene match: 15. The CDR3 runs 21 residues. Germline CDR1 LGHNT, CDR2 FRNRAP.

This rearrangement joins TRBV28 to TRBJ2-7; D is unclear. This CDR3 comprises 14 residues. Germline V gene lookup returns CDR1 MDHEN and CDR2 SYDVKM. V was pared by 6 bases and J by 1 base, with 13 bases between. The CDR3 nucleotides read TGTGCCAGCAGCACACGACAAGATTCCTACGAGCAGTACTTC. As protein: CASSTRQDSYEQYF.

The V and J genes are TRBV4-1 and TRBJ2-4; TRBD1 aligns across 8 bases. The trim removed 0 bases at V and 13 bases at J, leaving 17 bases unmatched. This CDR3 comprises 17 residues. CDR1 and CDR2 (germline): MGHRA, YSYEKL. The CDR3 nucleotides are TGCGCCAGCAGCCAAGATTTGGAAGGACAGGGAGTGGGTATGCAGTACTTC. Translated, it gives CASSQDLEGQGVGMQYF.

The J gene is TRBJ2-7, the V gene TRBV7-9; 10 bases fit TRBD2. This CDR3 has 14 amino acids. Germline loops: CDR1 SEHNR, CDR2 FQNEAQ (reference sequence). V lost 4 bases to trimming and J lost 5 bases; unmatched junction nucleotides: 5. The CDR3 coding sequence is TGTGCCAGCAGCTCCTCTAGCGGGAGCCACGAGCAGTACTTC. Its protein is CASSSSSGSHEQYF.

The J gene is TRBJ2-3, the V gene TRBV27; no clear D gene. Germline CDR1 reads MNHEY; CDR2 reads SMNVEV (reference sequence). Deletions cut 3 bases from V and 0 bases from J, with 7 bases between. The length of the CDR3 is 14 residues. This chain's CDR3 is CASSFLGSTDTQYF. The CDR3 DNA reads TGTGCCAGCAGTTTCCTCGGAAGCACAGATACGCAGTATTTT.

In this sample, this clone turned up many times. J is TRBJ2-1 and V is TRBV11-2; D is perhaps TRBD1 or TRBD2 (5 bases each). V was shortened by 5 bases and J by 0 bases, with 14 bases between the two germline ends. Germline V lookup: CDR1 SGHAT, CDR2 FQNNGV. This CDR3 region has 16 residues. The CDR3 DNA is TGTGCCAGCAGCCAACTTTCGGGGCGCTCCTACAATGAGCAGTTCTTC. Protein product: CASSQLSGRSYNEQFF.

This chain joins TRBV2 and TRBJ1-2; 8 bases are a match to TRBD1. The length of the CDR3 is 14 residues. J gave up 7 bases and V 7 bases, and 11 bases lay outside the gene matches. CDR1 is SNHLY and CDR2 is FYNNEI in the germline V gene. CDR3 sequence: CASKTEQGARGYTF. CDR3 bases: TGTGCCAGCAAGACGGAGCAGGGGGCGCGTGGCTACACCTTC. Looking up the rest from reference TRBV2 and TRBJ1-2 gives the full variable domain: EPEVTQTPSHQVTQMGQEVILRCVPISNHLYFYWYRQILGQKVEFLVSFYNNEISEKSEIFDDQFSVERPDGSNFTLKIRSTKLEDSAMYFCASKTEQGARGYTFGSGTRLTVV.

The V call is TRBV7-2, the J call TRBJ1-2; 7 bases are shared with TRBD1. The ends lost 4 bases at V and 0 bases at J; junction bases unmatched: 2. The germline V gene has CDR1 SGHTA and CDR2 FQGNSA. This CDR3 is built from 14 residues. The CDR3 loop is CASSWQGANYGYTF. The CDR3 DNA is TGTGCCAGCAGCTGGCAGGGGGCTAACTATGGCTACACCTTC.

The CDR3 reads CASSLRESYEQYF. For the CDR3, the DNA is TGTGCCAGCAGCCTGCGAGAATCCTACGAGCAGTACTTC. The rearrangement uses TRBV14 and TRBJ2-7; no clear D. Looked up from germline, CDR1 is SGHDN and CDR2 is FVKESK. V was clipped by 4 bases and J by 1 base, with 8 bases between them. This CDR3 has 13 amino acids.

In its sample, this clone was seen many times. The chain recombines TRBV18 with TRBJ2-2; possibly TRBD2 for D (6 bases). The germline V gene encodes CDR1 KGHSH and CDR2 LQKENI. There are 15 residues in the CDR3. Between the trimmed V and J ends, which lost 4 bases and 3 bases, there was a span of 12 bases. The CDR3, as DNA: TGTGCCAGCTCACTTAGCGGTTCGGACACCGGGGAGCTGTTTTTT. Protein: CASSLSGSDTGELFF.

This clone was found a few times. The chain links TRBV2 to TRBJ1-2; tentative D call: TRBD1 (6 bases). In germline, CDR1 is SNHLY, CDR2 FYNNEI. V was cut by 4 bases and J by 6 bases, with 18 bases left in between. The CDR3 is 15 residues long. The DNA for the CDR3 is TGTGCCAGCAGTGGAGTTCCGGGGGCTACGGATGGCTACACCTTC. It encodes CASSGVPGATDGYTF.

This clone was seen a single time. Distinct nucleotide sequences in the sample also encode this CDR3. V is TRBV5-1 and J is TRBJ2-1, with TRBD2 matching over 8 bases. There are 15 residues in the CDR3. Germline trimming cut 3 bases from V and 4 bases from J; bases unmatched to any gene: 6. Per germline, CDR1 SGHRS and CDR2 YFSETQ. The CDR3 sequence is CASSSTSGTYNEQFF. The CDR3 DNA follows: TGCGCCAGCAGCTCAACTAGCGGTACTTACAATGAGCAGTTCTTC.

This clone was seen a single time. The CDR3: CASSPGHLNTGELFF. CDR3 nucleotides: TGTGCCAGCAGCCCGGGACACCTGAACACCGGGGAGCTGTTTTTT. V gene TRBV5-4 combines with J gene TRBJ2-2; tentative D call: TRBD1 (6 bases). The germline V gene encodes CDR1 SGHNT and CDR2 YYREEE (reference sequence). The CDR3 has 15 residues. Deletions cut 4 bases from V and 1 base from J, with 11 bases between.

This chain uses TRBV5-1 with TRBJ2-7; a weak D match, TRBD1 (5 bases). There are 14 residues in the CDR3. The V end lost 3 bases, the J end lost 4 bases, and 14 bases lay between the germline ends. The germline V gene has CDR1 SGHRS and CDR2 YFSETQ. The CDR3 is CASSSYFGAYEQYF. Written as DNA, the CDR3 is TGCGCCAGCAGCTCGTACTTTGGGGCGTACGAGCAGTACTTC.

The V and J genes are TRBV11-2 and TRBJ2-1; 8 bases match TRBD2. This CDR3 comprises 16 residues. Germline values: CDR1 SGHAT, CDR2 FQNNGV. V was pared by 5 bases and J by 4 bases, with 10 bases of the junction left unmatched. The CDR3 reads CASSTRTSFVYNEQFF. In nucleotides, the CDR3 is TGTGCCAGCAGCACAAGGACTAGCTTTGTTTACAATGAGCAGTTCTTC.

The chain is built from TRBV9 and TRBJ2-7; TRBD1 matches at 11 bases. J gave up 2 bases and V 4 bases, and 5 bases lay outside the gene matches. From germline, CDR1 is SGDLS and CDR2 YYNGEE. This CDR3 spans 15 amino acids. CDR3 bases: TGTGCCAGCAGCCCCTTGGGACAGGGGGCCTACGAGCAGTACTTC. It codes for CASSPLGQGAYEQYF.

The chain joins TRBV6-5 to TRBJ2-6; D tentatively fits TRBD1 or TRBD2 (6 bases each). In germline, CDR1 is MNHEY, CDR2 SVGAGI. Trimming took 2 bases from V and 0 from J, leaving 8 bases between them. The CDR3 contains 16 residues. The CDR3 region is CASSYRGVSGANVLTF. As DNA, the CDR3 is TGTGCCAGCAGTTACAGGGGGGTCTCTGGGGCCAACGTCCTGACTTTC.

This clone was observed a few times. The sample holds other DNA sequences that translate to the same CDR3. The rearrangement links TRBV29-1 to TRBJ1-5, with TRBD1 as a possible D gene (6 bases). Trimming left V 1 base short and J 7 bases short, with 11 bases between. Germline CDR1 and CDR2: SQVTM and ANQGSEA. The CDR3 covers 13 residues. This CDR3 is CSVEGGPGQPQHF. CDR3 bases: TGCAGCGTTGAAGGGGGGCCGGGGCAGCCCCAGCATTTT.

The chain carries TRBV5-5 and TRBJ2-3; 7 nucleotides agree with TRBD2. This CDR3 spans 15 amino acids. The J segment lost 3 bases and the V segment lost 7 bases, leaving 11 bases of the junction unmatched. In germline, CDR1 is SGHKS, CDR2 YYEKEE (reference sequence). In DNA form, the CDR3 reads TGTGCCAGCGACACCGGACTAGAAGGAACAGATACGCAGTATTTT. It encodes CASDTGLEGTDTQYF.

The J gene is TRBJ2-7, the V gene TRBV10-2; 12 bases match TRBD2. The CDR3 contains 17 residues. Germline CDR1 WSHSY, CDR2 SAAADI. V trimming: 0 bases; J trimming: 5 bases; junction bases outside the gene matches: 8. The CDR3 is CASSESLGLAGSNEQYF. DNA for the CDR3: TGCGCCAGCAGTGAGTCACTCGGACTAGCGGGAAGCAACGAGCAGTACTTC.

This clone was counted between two and nine times. The chain recombines TRBV7-3 with TRBJ2-2; the D call may be TRBD1 or TRBD2 (7 bases each). CDR3 size: 15 residues. Trimming removed 5 bases from V and 6 bases from J, with 16 bases in between. Germline V gene sequence: CDR1 SGHTA, CDR2 FQGTGA. The CDR3 bases are TGTGCCAGCAGCCCGATGACAGGGAGGGCCGGGGAGCTGTTTTTT. It is translated as CASSPMTGRAGELFF. Drawing the rest from reference TRBV7-3 and TRBJ2-2, the complete variable domain is GAGVSQTPSNKVTEKGKYVELRCDPISGHTALYWYRQSLGQGPEFLIYFQGTGAADDSGLPNDRFFAVRPEGSVSTLKIQRTERGDSAVYLCASSPMTGRAGELFFGEGSRLTVL.